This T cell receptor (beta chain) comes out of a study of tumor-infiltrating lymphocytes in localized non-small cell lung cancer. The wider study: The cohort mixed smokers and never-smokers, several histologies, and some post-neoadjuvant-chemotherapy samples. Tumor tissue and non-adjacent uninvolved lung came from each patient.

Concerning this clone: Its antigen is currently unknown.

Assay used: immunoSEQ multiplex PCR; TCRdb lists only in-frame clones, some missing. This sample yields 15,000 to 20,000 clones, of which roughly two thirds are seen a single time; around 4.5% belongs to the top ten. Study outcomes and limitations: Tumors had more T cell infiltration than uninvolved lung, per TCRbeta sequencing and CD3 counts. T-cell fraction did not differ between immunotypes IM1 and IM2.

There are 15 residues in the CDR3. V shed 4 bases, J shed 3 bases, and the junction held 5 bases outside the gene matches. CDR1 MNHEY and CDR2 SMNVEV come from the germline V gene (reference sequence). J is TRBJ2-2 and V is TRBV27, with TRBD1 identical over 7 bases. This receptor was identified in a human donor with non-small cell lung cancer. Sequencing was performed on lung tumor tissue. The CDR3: CASSWTGAYTGELFF. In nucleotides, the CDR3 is TGTGCCAGCAGTTGGACAGGTGCCTACACCGGGGAGCTGTTTTTT.